This T cell receptor beta chain was identified during a study of T cells in localized non-small cell lung cancer. General study points: A median of around 58 clones ranked among the top 100 in tumor appeared in adjacent lung.

This table comes from immunoSEQ multiplex PCR, and its TCRdb copy is limited to in-frame clones, with some not included. Of 6,000 or so clones in the sample, around two fifths were seen once. As for this clone: What it binds is unknown.

Trimming took 4 bases from V and 9 from J, leaving 16 bases between them. In germline, CDR1 is KGHSH, CDR2 LQKENI. The CDR3 has 13 residues. The clonotype originates from a woman aged 35 to 75 with stage II squamous cell lung carcinoma. The sequenced sample was lung tumor tissue, obtained before any cancer treatment. J is TRBJ2-7 and V is TRBV18; no clear D. In DNA, the CDR3 is TGTGCCAGCTCACTAGATCCGCTCAGGACGCAGTACTTC. Its protein product is CASSLDPLRTQYF.